The 17 T cell receptor beta chains in this list originate from one sample, sequenced in a study of shared clonotypes between healthy human individuals. Produced via immunoSEQ multiplex PCR; TCRdb's table is partial and in-frame only. The sample contains about half a million clones, around 79% of which appear only once. The sample was PBMCs. The receptors derive from a woman in her 40s in good health. Some clones in this sample may be carry-over from other donors' samples.

This chain uses TRBV7-2 with TRBJ1-1; 10 bases are a match to TRBD1. Germline V gene lookup returns CDR1 SGHTA and CDR2 FQGNSA. The CDR3 is 14 residues long. The V gene end was trimmed by 6 bases and the J gene end by 6 bases; junction bases not matched to a gene: 7. The CDR3 loop is CASSQTGGVAEAFF. In DNA, the CDR3 is TGTGCCAGCAGTCAGACAGGGGGCGTCGCTGAAGCTTTCTTT.

This chain links TRBV21-1 with TRBJ2-2; no check of the table's D call, TRBD2, against the DNA was made. TRBV21-1 is labeled a pseudogene. The CDR3 spans 15 residues. CDR3 region: CASGPKAGGTGELFF. The CDR3 DNA follows: TGTGCCAGCGGGCCAAAGGCGGGAGGGACCGGGGAGCTGTTTTTT.

V usage is TRBV4-3 and J usage is TRBJ2-3; D uncertain. Germline CDR1 reads LGHNA; CDR2 reads YSLEER. Trimming removed 7 bases at V and 4 bases at J, with 15 bases between. This CDR3 is built from 14 residues. CDR3 protein: CASTPDLFPDTQYF. The CDR3, as DNA: TGCGCCAGCACACCAGACCTTTTTCCAGATACGCAGTATTTT.

This clone has more than one count but fewer than ten. V usage is TRBV7-9 and J usage is TRBJ1-1, with D possibly matching TRBD1 (6 bases). Germline assignment: CDR1 SEHNR and CDR2 FQNEAQ (reference sequence). V was shortened by 7 bases and J by 2 bases, with 17 bases between the two germline ends. There are 15 residues in the CDR3. The CDR3 DNA reads as TGTGCCAGCACTCCCCGCGGGACACTAAACACTGAAGCTTTCTTT. Protein sequence: CASTPRGTLNTEAFF.

This rearrangement joins TRBV29-1 to TRBJ2-5; D remains ambiguous. There are 13 residues in the CDR3. The V gene's germline CDR1 is SQVTM and CDR2 ANQGSEA. Trimming took off 7 bases at V and 5 bases at J, with 17 bases between the two ends. DNA of the CDR3: TGCAGCGCCGGCCAGGAGCCGCCGGAGACCCAGTACTTC. It yields the protein CSAGQEPPETQYF.

The chain links TRBV5-6 to TRBJ2-7; no definite D call. Trimming removed 0 bases at V and 2 bases at J, with 9 bases between. The length of the CDR3 is 14 residues. Germline lookup yields CDR1 SGHDT and CDR2 YYEEEE. CDR3 amino acids: CASSLGHAPYEQYF. Written as DNA, the CDR3 is TGTGCCAGCAGCTTGGGGCATGCCCCCTACGAGCAGTACTTC.

This rearrangement joins TRBV4-2 to TRBJ2-7, with TRBD2 identical over 8 bases. Germline CDR1 and CDR2: LGHNA and YNFKEQ. Unmatched junction bases numbered 15, after V lost 4 bases and J lost 4 bases. The length of the CDR3 is 17 residues. The CDR3 spells CASSPQRTSGRSYEQYF. The CDR3 nucleotides are TGTGCCAGCAGCCCTCAGCGCACTAGCGGTAGGAGTTACGAGCAGTACTTC.

The DNA for the CDR3 is TGCGCCAGCAGCCTGGATAGAAATCAGCCCCAGCATTTT. This codes for CASSLDRNQPQHF. The chain joins TRBV4-1 to TRBJ1-5; no definite D call. Germline lookup yields CDR1 MGHRA and CDR2 YSYEKL. This CDR3 is built from 13 residues. V was clipped by 4 bases and J by 4 bases, with 8 bases between them.

The chain has TRBV5-1 and TRBJ2-2; D is possibly TRBD2 (7 bases). CDR3 size: 15 residues. Germline CDR1 SGHRS, CDR2 YFSETQ. V was cut by 5 bases and J by 6 bases, with 17 bases left in between. CDR3 bases: TGCGCCAGCAGATTTGCGGGGGCGAAGGCCGGGGAGCTGTTTTTT. Protein sequence: CASRFAGAKAGELFF.

V gene TRBV7-9 combines with J gene TRBJ2-1; D may be TRBD1 (6 bases). CDR3 size: 15 residues. The germline V gene encodes CDR1 SEHNR and CDR2 FQNEAQ (reference sequence). V was pared by 2 bases and J by 7 bases, with 15 bases between. In DNA form, the CDR3 reads TGTGCCAGCAGCTTAAGCCGGGCAGGGGAAAATGAGCAGTTCTTC. As protein: CASSLSRAGENEQFF.

CDR3 sequence: CASQVMGGTEAFF. CDR3 in DNA: TGTGCCAGCCAGGTTATGGGGGGCACTGAAGCTTTCTTT. The chain combines TRBV2 with TRBJ1-1, with a weak D call TRBD1 (5 bases). Germline V gene lookup returns CDR1 SNHLY and CDR2 FYNNEI. V was pared by 8 bases and J by 4 bases, with 14 bases between. This CDR3 comprises 13 residues.

The chain uses TRBV28 and TRBJ2-7; 11 nucleotides agree with TRBD2. The CDR3 extends over 14 amino acids. In germline, CDR1 is MDHEN, CDR2 SYDVKM. With V trimmed by 5 bases and J by 6 bases, 6 bases remained unmatched. The CDR3 sequence is CASSTWTSGREQYF. CDR3 in DNA: TGTGCCAGCAGTACTTGGACTAGCGGGCGCGAGCAGTACTTC. The full variable domain, in which reference TRBV28 and TRBJ2-7 provide the parts outside the CDR3, is DVKVTQSSRYLVKRTGEKVFLECVQDMDHENMFWYRQDPGLGLRLIYFSYDVKMKEKGDIPEGYSVSREKKERFSLILESASTNQTSMYLCASSTWTSGREQYFGPGTRLTVT.

V gene TRBV7-9 combines with J gene TRBJ2-3, with TRBD2 identical over 7 bases. In germline, CDR1 is SEHNR, CDR2 FQNEAQ (reference sequence). Germline trimming cut 5 bases from V and 3 bases from J; bases unmatched to any gene: 8. The CDR3 has 15 residues. The CDR3 DNA reads TGTGCCAGCAGCAAGAGGACTAGTATGACAGATACGCAGTATTTT. Its translation is CASSKRTSMTDTQYF. The full variable domain, completed using reference TRBV7-9 and TRBJ2-3, is DTGVSQNPRHKITKRGQNVTFRCDPISEHNRLYWYRQTLGQGPEFLTYFQNEAQLEKSRLLSDRFSAERPKGSFSTLEIQRTEQGDSAMYLCASSKRTSMTDTQYFGPGTRLTVL.

The chain joins TRBV7-8 to TRBJ2-7; TRBD1 might be the D (6 bases). V shed 6 bases and J shed 1 base, with 13 bases lying between them. CDR3 length equals 14 residues. Germline V gene sequence: CDR1 SGHVS, CDR2 FQNEAQ. CDR3 region: CASSPNRESYEQYF. The CDR3 coding sequence is TGTGCCAGCAGTCCTAACAGGGAATCCTACGAGCAGTACTTC.

V and J are TRBV11-2 and TRBJ1-5, with a possible D match to TRBD1 (5 bases). Germline assignment: CDR1 SGHAT and CDR2 FQNNGV. The CDR3 sequence is 14 residues long. The V gene lost 5 bases and the J gene lost 3 bases, with 11 bases spanning the gap. CDR3 sequence (DNA): TGTGCCAGCAGCCCGGGACCGAACAATCAGCCCCAGCATTTT. Protein product: CASSPGPNNQPQHF.

The rearrangement links TRBV4-3 to TRBJ2-1; the match to TRBD2 covers 9 bases. Per germline, CDR1 LGHNA and CDR2 YSLEER. The CDR3 covers 16 residues. V trimming: 3 bases; J trimming: 7 bases; junction bases outside the gene matches: 10. CDR3: CASSHISGSGGNEQFF. CDR3 in DNA: TGCGCCAGCAGCCACATTAGCGGGAGCGGCGGGAATGAGCAGTTCTTC.

The rearrangement uses TRBV6-5 and TRBJ2-7; D is uncertain. This CDR3 has 12 amino acids. Trimming left V 6 bases short and J 7 bases short, with 13 bases between. CDR1 is MNHEY, CDR2 SVGAGI, per germline. CDR3 coding DNA: TGTGCCAGCAGCGTTAGGGCCGGGGAGCAGTACTTC. Its translation: CASSVRAGEQYF.